This TCR beta chain was recorded in a study of PD-L1 blockade in urothelial cancer. Indicated time point: pretreatment peripheral blood. Produced via immunoSEQ multiplex PCR; TCRdb's table is partial and in-frame only. The sample includes about 72,000 clones, roughly 90% seen only once; the top ten take 3.5% to 5%. This clone was observed once. This TCR was recovered from a man between 65 and 85 years old with urothelial cancer. Sequenced here: PBMCs, sampled around atezolizumab (anti-PD-L1) treatment.

The CDR3 loop reads CASSPRGGASGAYEQFF. As DNA, the CDR3 is TGCGCCAGCTCGCCCCGTGGTGGGGCTAGCGGGGCTTATGAGCAGTTCTTC. The chain is built from TRBV10-2 and TRBJ2-1, with 9 bases that match TRBD2. The V and J ends lost 8 bases and 8 bases, in that order; junction bases with no gene match: 19. CDR3 size: 17 residues. Germline loops: CDR1 WSHSY, CDR2 SAAADI.